The 14 T cell receptor beta chains below all came from one sample that was sequenced in a study of post-analysis software for immune sequencing data. Study results and caveats: Five TRBV segments appeared more often in patients than in controls, and TRBV5-6, TRBV5-1 and TRBV20-1 were among these.

Antigens of these TCRs are unknown. Carried by the TCR beta cDNA libraries were unique molecular identifiers. TCRdb analysed the PCR reads with MiXCR anew, one entry per CDR3 protein. The sample lists approximately 350,000 distinct CDR3 sequences, about a third seen once, with around 15% in the top ten. Sequenced material: blood. These receptors came from a girl aged 10-17 years with multiple sclerosis.

This clonotype was observed a few times. The genes are TRBV7-2 and TRBJ1-6; D call uncertain. The CDR3 is made up of 16 amino acids. V lost 2 bases to trimming and J lost 0 bases, with 8 bases between them. Germline CDR1 SGHTA, CDR2 FQGNSA. The CDR3 DNA reads as TGTGCCAGCAGCTTAACCGGGAGCTCCTATAATTCACCCCTCCACTTT. This sequence encodes CASSLTGSSYNSPLHF.

This clonotype was found a few times. This chain joins TRBV3-1 and TRBJ2-1; 7 bases agree with TRBD2. The junction had 9 bases not matched to a gene; V was cut back by 0 bases and J by 7 bases. CDR3 length: 16 amino acids. Germline V gives CDR1 LGHDT, CDR2 YNNKEL (reference sequence). In DNA, the CDR3 is TGTGCCAGCAGCCAAGATTCGGGGGGACGATTGAATGAGCAGTTCTTC. It yields the protein CASSQDSGGRLNEQFF.

The chain links TRBV20-1 to TRBJ2-7; TRBD1 matches at 9 bases. J lost 1 base, V lost 4 bases, and 11 bases had no gene match. Germline V gives CDR1 DFQATT, CDR2 SNEGSKA (reference sequence). The CDR3 is 16 amino acids. The CDR3 reads CSATNPGTGQSYEQYF. The CDR3 coding sequence is TGCAGTGCTACCAATCCCGGGACAGGGCAATCCTACGAGCAGTACTTC.

This clonotype was counted only a few times. V is TRBV12-3 or TRBV12-4 and J is TRBJ1-5; D gene ambiguous. The CDR3 runs to 13 residues. V lost 2 bases and J 7 bases, leaving 9 bases between the germline ends. CDR3 loop: CASSLRDRQPQHF. The CDR3 DNA follows: TGTGCCAGCAGTTTACGGGATCGCCAGCCCCAGCATTTT.

This clonotype has more than one count but fewer than ten. The chain joins TRBV9 to TRBJ1-1, with D possibly being TRBD1 (6 bases). CDR1 and CDR2 (germline): SGDLS, YYNGEE. Trimming shortened V by 6 bases and J by 0 bases, and 12 bases separated the two germline ends. The CDR3 length is 14 residues. The CDR3 loop reads CASNPGTMNTEAFF. CDR3 nucleotide sequence: TGTGCCAGCAACCCCGGGACAATGAACACTGAAGCTTTCTTT.

The chain employs TRBV4-2 and TRBJ2-7, with a possible D match to TRBD2 (5 bases). Germline V gene sequence: CDR1 LGHNA, CDR2 YNFKEQ. The CDR3 contains 15 residues. Trimming took off 2 bases at V and 5 bases at J, with 16 bases between the two ends. CDR3 nucleotides: TGTGCCAGCAGCCAAAGGTGGGCAGGAGGTGACGAGCAGTACTTC. Amino acids: CASSQRWAGGDEQYF.

In DNA form, the CDR3 reads TGCAGCGGGGGGGACAGTGTGGGCCACAATGAGCAGTACTTC. This gives the protein CSGGDSVGHNEQYF. The chain has TRBV29-1 and TRBJ2-5, with D possibly being TRBD1 (7 bases). Germline assignment: CDR1 SQVTM and CDR2 ANQGSEA. The CDR3 is 14 amino acids. V was trimmed by 7 bases and J by 11 bases, leaving 26 bases between them. Filled out from reference TRBV29-1 and TRBJ2-5, the complete variable domain reads SAVISQKPSRDICQRGTSLTIQCQVDSQVTMMFWYRQQPGQSLTLIATANQGSEATYESGFVIDKFPISRPNLTFSTLTVSNMSPEDSSIYLCSGGDSVGHNEQYFGPGTRLLVL.

The J gene is TRBJ2-2, the V gene TRBV6-2 or TRBV6-3; D remains ambiguous. The germline V gene has CDR1 MNHEY and CDR2 SVGEGT. The CDR3 totals 16 residues. V shed 2 bases and J shed 5 bases, with 15 bases lying between them. The CDR3 is CASSYRRLVRTGELFF. The CDR3, as DNA: TGTGCCAGCAGTTACCGCAGGCTTGTGAGGACCGGGGAGCTGTTTTTT.

The rearrangement joins TRBV2 to TRBJ1-1; 9 nucleotides line up with TRBD1. This CDR3 spans 13 amino acids. J lost 11 bases, V lost 5 bases, and 9 bases had no gene match. Germline V gene data show CDR1 as SNHLY and CDR2 as FYNNEI. CDR3 nucleotides: TGTGCCAGCAGTCACAGGGGGCTTATAGGGGCTTTCTTT. Its translation: CASSHRGLIGAFF. Drawing the rest from reference TRBV2 and TRBJ1-1, the complete variable domain is EPEVTQTPSHQVTQMGQEVILRCVPISNHLYFYWYRQILGQKVEFLVSFYNNEISEKSEIFDDQFSVERPDGSNFTLKIRSTKLEDSAMYFCASSHRGLIGAFFGQGTRLTVV.

V and J are TRBV6-6 and TRBJ2-1; 9 positions match TRBD2. V trimming: 5 bases; J trimming: 3 bases; junction bases outside the gene matches: 5. The germline V gene has CDR1 MNHNY and CDR2 SVGAGI (reference sequence). The CDR3 has 15 residues. The DNA for the CDR3 is TGTGCCAGCAGTCCGGGACTAGCAGACTACAATGAGCAGTTCTTC. Translated: CASSPGLADYNEQFF.

V gene TRBV28 combines with J gene TRBJ1-2, with TRBD1 identical over 9 bases. The trim removed 8 bases at V and 5 bases at J, leaving 6 bases unmatched. CDR1 is MDHEN and CDR2 is SYDVKM in the germline V gene. The CDR3 totals 13 residues. The CDR3 here is CASYSGTGYGYTF. CDR3 DNA sequence: TGTGCCAGCTATTCCGGGACAGGGTATGGCTACACCTTC.

The rearrangement links TRBV5-1 to TRBJ2-7; D is ambiguous. V was pared by 5 bases and J by 5 bases, with 8 bases between. This CDR3 comprises 11 residues. Germline CDR1 is SGHRS and CDR2 is YFSETQ. The CDR3, as DNA: TGCGCCAGCAGAATAAGCGACGAGCAGTACTTC. The encoded protein is CASRISDEQYF.

This clonotype turned up a few times. The V call is TRBV29-1, the J call TRBJ1-1, with D uncertain. The CDR3 extends over 12 amino acids. V was pared by 7 bases and J by 5 bases, with 14 bases between. CDR1 and CDR2 from the germline V gene are SQVTM and ANQGSEA. Here the CDR3 reads CSAQSTETEAFF. Written as DNA, the CDR3 is TGCAGCGCTCAATCGACGGAGACTGAAGCTTTCTTT.

The V gene is TRBV6-5, the J gene TRBJ2-7, with D maybe TRBD1 (5 bases). The CDR3 has 13 amino acids. Per germline, CDR1 MNHEY and CDR2 SVGAGI. V lost 7 bases to trimming and J lost 3 bases, with 13 bases between them. Written as DNA, the CDR3 is TGTGCCAGCACAAGGGGCCGGTTCTACGAGCAGTACTTC. Protein product: CASTRGRFYEQYF.